This TCR beta chain originates from a study of patients and donors after allogeneic stem cell transplantation (dated by TCRdb to 2019 to 2021). From cysteine to phenylalanine, the CDR3 is 18 amino acids long. CDR3 DNA is the only sequence kept; it has 54 bases, read in frame from the first base. The germline V gene (reference sequence) supplies CDR1 PRHDT and CDR2 FYEKMQ. The germline ends are 16 bases apart after V is trimmed by 0 bases and J by 2 bases. With regard to this clonotype: The specificity of this receptor is unknown. The sample holds no much larger clone one base away, and base qualities are not on file.

Library creation used RT-PCR. Data came from a NextSeq 550. TCRdb reprocessing: public reads trimmed at Q25 with fastp, clones called with MiXCR, in-frame beta chains kept. Each CDR3 protein appears once, grouped with its most common genes and DNA. The sample records 400,000 to 450,000 distinct CDR3 sequences, around 15% of which are singletons. Together, the top ten hold less than 8.5% of the sample. This sequence uses TRBV13 and TRBJ2-2; TRBD2 is a weak D gene call, 5 bases matching. Sequenced input: blood, either unsorted or a sorted T cell fraction (not recorded which). The receptor was derived from a human donor who was either an allogeneic HSCT recipient or a stem cell or donor lymphocyte infusion donor (not recorded which). It is not recorded whose cells these are; they may come from a transplant donor. The CDR3: CASSLGAWRTPNTGELFF. In nucleotides, the sequence is TGTGCCAGCAGCTTAGGCGCTTGGAGGACTCCTAACACCGGGGAGCTGTTTTTT.